In this sample, the clone carrying this TCR beta chain turned up many times. TCRdb reprocessed the reads with MiXCR, giving one entry per CDR3 protein. The table records approximately 4,200 distinct CDR3 sequences, about 8.3% of them present only once. The sample was CD4+ T cells from synovial fluid. This receptor was taken from a human donor with rheumatoid arthritis.

The CDR3 loop is CASSPTGALANYGYTF. CDR3 bases: TGTGCCAGCAGTCCGACAGGAGCGTTAGCTAACTATGGCTACACCTTC. The chain employs TRBV28 and TRBJ1-2; D might be TRBD1 (6 bases). The length of the CDR3 is 16 residues. V gave up 5 bases and J gave up 0 bases, with 16 bases separating them. Germline V gene data show CDR1 as MDHEN and CDR2 as SYDVKM.